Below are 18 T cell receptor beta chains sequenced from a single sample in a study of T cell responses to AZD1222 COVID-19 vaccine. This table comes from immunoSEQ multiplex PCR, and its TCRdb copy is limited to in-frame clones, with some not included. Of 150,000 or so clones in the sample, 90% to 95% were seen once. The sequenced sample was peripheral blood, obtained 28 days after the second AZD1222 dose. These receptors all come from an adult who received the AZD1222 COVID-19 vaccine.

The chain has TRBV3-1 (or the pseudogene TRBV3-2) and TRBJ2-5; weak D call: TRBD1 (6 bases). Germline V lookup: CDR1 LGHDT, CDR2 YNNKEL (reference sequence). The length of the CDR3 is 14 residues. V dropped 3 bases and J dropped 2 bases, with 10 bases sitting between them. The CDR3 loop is CASSQDSLQETQYF. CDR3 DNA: TGTGCCAGCAGCCAGGACAGTTTACAAGAGACCCAGTACTTC.

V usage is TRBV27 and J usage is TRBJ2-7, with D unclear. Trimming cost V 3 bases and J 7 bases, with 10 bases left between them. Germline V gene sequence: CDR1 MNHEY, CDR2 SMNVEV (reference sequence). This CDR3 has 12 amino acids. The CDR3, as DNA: TGTGCCAGCAGTTTCCTTTCGGGTGAGCAGTACTTC. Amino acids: CASSFLSGEQYF.

The CDR3 loop is CASSYWAGAGYEQFF. DNA for the CDR3: TGTGCCAGCAGTTACTGGGCGGGGGCAGGGTATGAGCAGTTCTTC. The chain combines TRBV6-5 with TRBJ2-1; the D gene is possibly TRBD2 (7 bases). The ends were cut back, 1 base at V and 8 bases at J, with 15 bases in the middle. The CDR3 spans 15 residues. Germline assignment: CDR1 MNHEY and CDR2 SVGAGI.

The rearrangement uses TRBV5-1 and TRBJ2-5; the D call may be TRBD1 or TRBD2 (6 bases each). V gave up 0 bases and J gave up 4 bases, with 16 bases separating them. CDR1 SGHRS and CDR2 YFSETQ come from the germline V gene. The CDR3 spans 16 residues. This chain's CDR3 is CASSLEGSRGGETQYF. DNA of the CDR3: TGCGCCAGCAGCTTGGAGGGGTCCAGGGGAGGAGAGACCCAGTACTTC.

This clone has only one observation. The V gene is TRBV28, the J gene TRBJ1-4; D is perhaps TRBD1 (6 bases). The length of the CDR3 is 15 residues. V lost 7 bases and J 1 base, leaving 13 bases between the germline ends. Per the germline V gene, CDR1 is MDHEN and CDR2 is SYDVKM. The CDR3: CASNPYRETNEKLFF. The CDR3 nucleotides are TGTGCCAGCAACCCGTACAGGGAAACTAATGAAAAACTGTTTTTT. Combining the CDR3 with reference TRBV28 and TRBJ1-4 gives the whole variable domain DVKVTQSSRYLVKRTGEKVFLECVQDMDHENMFWYRQDPGLGLRLIYFSYDVKMKEKGDIPEGYSVSREKKERFSLILESASTNQTSMYLCASNPYRETNEKLFFGSGTQLSVL.

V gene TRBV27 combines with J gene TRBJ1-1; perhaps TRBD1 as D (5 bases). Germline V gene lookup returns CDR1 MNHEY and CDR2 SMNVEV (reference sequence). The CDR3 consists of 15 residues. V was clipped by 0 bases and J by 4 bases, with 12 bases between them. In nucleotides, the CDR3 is TGTGCCAGCAGTTTATCATTTGGAGGGACCACTGAAGCTTTCTTT. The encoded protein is CASSLSFGGTTEAFF.

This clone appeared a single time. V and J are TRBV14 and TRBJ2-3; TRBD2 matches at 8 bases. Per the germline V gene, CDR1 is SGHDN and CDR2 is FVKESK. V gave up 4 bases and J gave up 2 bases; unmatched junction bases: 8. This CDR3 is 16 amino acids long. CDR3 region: CASSRIGGDATDTQYF. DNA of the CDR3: TGTGCCAGCAGCCGCATCGGGGGGGACGCCACAGATACGCAGTATTTT.

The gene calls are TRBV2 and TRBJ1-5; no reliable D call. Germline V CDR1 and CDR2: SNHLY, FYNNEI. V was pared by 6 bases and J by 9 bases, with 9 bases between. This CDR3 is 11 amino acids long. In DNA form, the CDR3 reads TGTGCCAGCAGCGGGGTAGGGCCCCAGCATTTT. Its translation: CASSGVGPQHF.

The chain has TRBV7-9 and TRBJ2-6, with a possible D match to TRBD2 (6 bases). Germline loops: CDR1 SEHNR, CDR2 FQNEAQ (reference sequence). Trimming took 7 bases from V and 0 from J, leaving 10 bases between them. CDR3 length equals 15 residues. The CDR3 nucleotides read TGTGCCAGCACCGCGGGGAGCTCTGGGGCCAACGTCCTGACTTTC. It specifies CASTAGSSGANVLTF. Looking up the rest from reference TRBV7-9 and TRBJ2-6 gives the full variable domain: DTGVSQNPRHKITKRGQNVTFRCDPISEHNRLYWYRQTLGQGPEFLTYFQNEAQLEKSRLLSDRFSAERPKGSFSTLEIQRTEQGDSAMYLCASTAGSSGANVLTFGAGSRLTVL.

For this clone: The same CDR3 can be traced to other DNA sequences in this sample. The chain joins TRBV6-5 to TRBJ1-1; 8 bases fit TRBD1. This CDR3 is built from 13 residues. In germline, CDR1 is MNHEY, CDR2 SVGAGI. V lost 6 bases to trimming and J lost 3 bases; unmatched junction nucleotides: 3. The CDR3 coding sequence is TGTGCCAGCAGCCCACAGGGGGACACTGAAGCTTTCTTT. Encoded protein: CASSPQGDTEAFF.

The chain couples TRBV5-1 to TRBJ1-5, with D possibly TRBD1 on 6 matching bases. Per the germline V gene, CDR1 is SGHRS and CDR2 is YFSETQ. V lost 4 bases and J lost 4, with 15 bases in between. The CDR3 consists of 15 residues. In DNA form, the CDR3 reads TGCGCCAGCAGCCCGGAGGGGGTACAAAATCAGCCCCAGCATTTT. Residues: CASSPEGVQNQPQHF.

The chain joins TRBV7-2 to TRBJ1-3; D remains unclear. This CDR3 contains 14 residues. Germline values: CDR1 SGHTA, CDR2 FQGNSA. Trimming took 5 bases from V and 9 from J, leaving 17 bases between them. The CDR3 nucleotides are TGTGCCAGCAGCGAGCACGGAGTGTCGGGCACCATATATTTT. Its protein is CASSEHGVSGTIYF.

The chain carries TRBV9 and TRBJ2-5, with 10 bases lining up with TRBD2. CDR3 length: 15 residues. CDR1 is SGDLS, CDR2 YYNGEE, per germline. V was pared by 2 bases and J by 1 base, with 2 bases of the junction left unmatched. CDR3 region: CASSVASGGQETQYF. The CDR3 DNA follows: TGTGCCAGCAGCGTGGCTAGCGGGGGCCAAGAGACCCAGTACTTC. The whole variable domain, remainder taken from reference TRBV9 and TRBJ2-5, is DSGVTQTPKHLITATGQRVTLRCSPRSGDLSVYWYQQSLDQGLQFLIQYYNGEERAKGNILERFSAQQFPDLHSELNLSSLELGDSALYFCASSVASGGQETQYFGPGTRLLVL.

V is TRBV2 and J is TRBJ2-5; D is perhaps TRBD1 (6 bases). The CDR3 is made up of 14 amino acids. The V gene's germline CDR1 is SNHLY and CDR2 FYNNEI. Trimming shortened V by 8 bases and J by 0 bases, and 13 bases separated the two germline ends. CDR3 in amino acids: CASQDSRHQETQYF. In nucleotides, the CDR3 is TGTGCCAGCCAGGACAGTCGACACCAAGAGACCCAGTACTTC.

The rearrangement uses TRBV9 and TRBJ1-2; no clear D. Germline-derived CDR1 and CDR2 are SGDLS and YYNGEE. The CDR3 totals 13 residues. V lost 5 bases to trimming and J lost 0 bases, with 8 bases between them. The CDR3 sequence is CASRAGTNYGYTF. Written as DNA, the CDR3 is TGTGCCAGCAGGGCGGGGACTAACTATGGCTACACCTTC.

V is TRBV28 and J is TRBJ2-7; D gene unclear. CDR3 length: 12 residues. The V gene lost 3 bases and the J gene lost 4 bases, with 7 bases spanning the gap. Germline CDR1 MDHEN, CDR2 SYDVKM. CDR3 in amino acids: CASSLVQYEQYF. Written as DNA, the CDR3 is TGTGCCAGCAGTTTGGTGCAATACGAGCAGTACTTC.

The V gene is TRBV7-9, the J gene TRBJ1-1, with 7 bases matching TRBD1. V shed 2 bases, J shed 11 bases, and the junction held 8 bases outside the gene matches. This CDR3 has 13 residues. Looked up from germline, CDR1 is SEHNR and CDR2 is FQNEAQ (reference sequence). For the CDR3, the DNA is TGTGCCAGCAGCTTAACAGGGGCCCTTGGGGCTTTCTTT. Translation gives CASSLTGALGAFF.

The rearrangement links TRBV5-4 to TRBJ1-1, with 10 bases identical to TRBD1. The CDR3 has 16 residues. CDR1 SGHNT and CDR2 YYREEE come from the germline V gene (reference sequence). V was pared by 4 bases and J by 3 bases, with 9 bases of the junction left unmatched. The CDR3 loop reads CASSRVKGTGDTEAFF. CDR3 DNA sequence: TGTGCCAGCAGCAGGGTAAAGGGGACAGGGGACACTGAAGCTTTCTTT.